This is a list of T cell receptor beta chains from one sample in a study of T cell clones after liver transplantation. The protocol was immunoSEQ multiplex PCR, while the TCRdb copy is restricted to in-frame clones and leaves out a portion. The table records tens of thousands of clones, roughly 71% of them present only once. The sequences come from CD4+ T cells from blood, collected at the 22-month timepoint. These receptors were collected from a human patient who received a liver transplant. The T cells may come from the graft donor. Each CDR3 is given with its conserved first and last residue. Fields, in order: D gene, V gene, J gene, clone size, CDR3 protein, CDR3 DNA. The D gene is left open where the match is weak. For some rows the clone size is stated as once, few or many, or as a class when expanded; others skip it.

TRBD2	TRBV27	TRBJ2-3	few	CASRPGGIVDTQYF	TGTGCCAGCAGGCCGGGGGGGATAGTAGATACGCAGTATTTT
-	TRBV6-6	TRBJ2-3	-	CASSYRGDTQYF	TGTGCCAGCAGTTACCGGGGAGATACGCAGTATTTT
-	TRBV5-3	TRBJ1-4	-	CARSGPGGPNEKLFF	TGTGCCAGAAGCGGGCCTGGCGGACCTAATGAAAAACTGTTTTTT
TRBD2	TRBV6-5	TRBJ2-2	few	CASSYSTSGGTGELFF	TGTGCCAGCAGTTACTCGACCAGCGGGGGGACCGGGGAGCTGTTTTTT
TRBD1	TRBV19	TRBJ1-6	-	CASSIATTGTASPLHF	TGTGCCAGTAGTATAGCCACCACCGGGACAGCTTCACCCCTCCACTTT
-	TRBV5-4	TRBJ2-3	-	CASSLGPTDTQYF	TGTGCCAGCAGCTTGGGTCCCACAGATACGCAGTATTTT
TRBD1	TRBV7-3	TRBJ2-3	-	CASSRGQPSTDTQYF	TGTGCCAGCAGCCGGGGACAGCCTAGCACAGATACGCAGTATTTT
TRBD2	TRBV27	TRBJ2-7	-	CASSLSDGGAHEQYF	TGTGCCAGCAGTTTATCCGACGGGGGGGCCCACGAGCAGTACTTC
-	TRBV5-1	TRBJ1-5	-	CASSLAGHIDQPQHF	TGCGCCAGCAGCTTGGCGGGACATATTGATCAGCCCCAGCATTTT
-	TRBV6-5	TRBJ1-1	-	CASSRALGTEAFF	TGTGCCAGCAGTCGAGCCCTGGGCACTGAAGCTTTCTTT
-	TRBV28	TRBJ2-7	-	CASSTFWGRSYEQYF	TGTGCCAGCAGTACCTTTTGGGGGAGATCCTACGAGCAGTACTTC
TRBD1	TRBV19	TRBJ1-2	-	CASSIRKDREGYGYTF	TGTGCCAGTAGTATCAGAAAGGACAGGGAAGGCTATGGCTACACCTTC
-	TRBV9	TRBJ1-3	-	CASSLDQGLSGNTIYF	TGTGCCAGCAGCTTAGACCAGGGTTTATCTGGAAACACCATATATTTT
-	TRBV6-5	TRBJ2-3	-	CASSGRRQGTDTQYF	TGTGCCAGCAGTGGAAGACGACAGGGCACAGATACGCAGTATTTT
-	TRBV5-5	TRBJ1-2	once	CASSFTPVRGYTF	TGTGCCAGCAGCTTTACTCCGGTCCGTGGCTACACCTTC
TRBD1	TRBV5-1	TRBJ2-7	-	CASRPGQGPYYEQYF	TGCGCCAGCAGACCCGGACAGGGACCCTACTACGAGCAGTACTTC
TRBD1	TRBV5-5	TRBJ1-5	-	CASSPGPGQGLNQPQHF	TGTGCTAGCAGCCCGGGTCCGGGACAGGGCCTCAATCAGCCCCAGCATTTT
-	TRBV28	TRBJ1-6	-	CASRSRVRGSPLHF	TGTGCCAGCAGGTCGAGGGTTCGGGGTTCACCCCTCCACTTT
TRBD2	TRBV2	TRBJ2-3	-	CASSPTSGGANTQYF	TGTGCCAGCAGCCCCACTAGCGGGGGGGCAAATACGCAGTATTTT
TRBD2	TRBV4-2	TRBJ2-1	-	CASSPGTSGDNEQFF	TGTGCCAGCAGCCCAGGGACTAGCGGGGACAATGAGCAGTTCTTC
-	TRBV6-1	TRBJ1-1	-	CASRKEMNTEAFF	TGTGCCAGCAGGAAGGAGATGAACACTGAAGCTTTCTTT
-	TRBV6-1	TRBJ1-6	-	CASSGERAKGSPLHF	TGTGCCAGCAGTGGGGAAAGAGCAAAGGGATCACCCCTCCACTTT
-	TRBV28	TRBJ1-3	few	CASSLTARNTIYF	TGTGCCAGCAGTTTGACAGCCAGGAACACCATATATTTT
-	TRBV7-8	TRBJ1-6	once	CASSSGDNSPLHF	TGTGCCAGCAGCTCGGGAGATAATTCACCCCTCCACTTT
TRBD1	TRBV5-1	TRBJ2-7	-	CASSRGTGDVSYEQYF	TGCGCCAGCAGCCGAGGGACAGGGGATGTCTCCTACGAGCAGTACTTC
TRBD1	TRBV19	TRBJ1-2	few	CASSIRDSGIYGYTF	TGTGCCAGTAGTATAAGGGACAGTGGGATTTATGGCTACACCTTC
-	TRBV6-5	TRBJ2-2	few	CASSINRVNTGELFF	TGTGCCAGCAGCATTAACAGGGTAAACACCGGGGAGCTGTTTTTT
TRBD1	TRBV7-9	TRBJ1-5	-	CASSLGTGGDQPQHF	TGTGCCAGCAGCCTCGGGACAGGGGGTGATCAGCCCCAGCATTTT
-	TRBV7-9	TRBJ2-7	-	CASSSEGYEQYF	TGTGCCAGCAGCTCCGAAGGCTACGAGCAGTACTTC
-	TRBV5-4	TRBJ2-3	once	CASSLEKRNTQYF	TGTGCCAGCAGCTTGGAGAAAAGGAATACGCAGTATTTT
-	TRBV11-2	TRBJ1-2	-	CASSPLGRALGYGYTF	TGTGCCAGCAGCCCACTAGGCAGGGCTTTAGGTTATGGCTACACCTTC
-	TRBV7-2	TRBJ1-1	-	CASSSTGRTEAFF	TGTGCCAGCAGTTCAACAGGGCGCACTGAAGCTTTCTTT
TRBD1	TRBV19	TRBJ2-7	-	CASSRGTGNLHEQYF	TGTGCCAGTAGTAGGGGGACAGGGAATCTCCACGAGCAGTACTTC
TRBD1	TRBV2	TRBJ1-5	-	CASSEEGRGRQPQHF	TGTGCCAGCAGTGAAGAGGGCAGGGGGCGTCAGCCCCAGCATTTT
-	TRBV2	TRBJ2-2	few	CASSVIGLTNTGELFF	TGTGCCAGCAGTGTAATCGGACTGACAAACACCGGGGAGCTGTTTTTT
-	TRBV7-2	TRBJ2-3	-	CASSSRAGTDTQYF	TGTGCCAGCAGCTCCAGGGCTGGCACAGATACGCAGTATTTT
TRBD1	TRBV6-5	TRBJ1-4	-	CASSYDNRGPEKLFF	TGTGCCAGCAGTTACGATAACAGGGGGCCTGAAAAACTGTTTTTT
-	TRBV7-3	TRBJ2-3	-	CASSPSTGPDTQYF	TGTGCCAGCAGCCCATCTACAGGGCCAGATACGCAGTATTTT
-	TRBV10-3	TRBJ1-4	-	CAISEEGSSEKLFF	TGTGCCATCAGTGAGGAGGGCTCAAGTGAAAAACTGTTTTTT
-	TRBV11-2	TRBJ2-2	-	CASSFLGPSRGGELFF	TGTGCCAGCAGCTTTTTAGGTCCCTCTCGGGGCGGGGAGCTGTTTTTT
TRBD1	TRBV6-6	TRBJ1-1	-	CASRGQGAGTEAFF	TGTGCCAGCAGAGGACAGGGGGCAGGGACTGAAGCTTTCTTT
-	TRBV6-1	TRBJ2-1	few	CASKEGIHEQFF	TGTGCCAGCAAAGAAGGGATCCATGAGCAGTTCTTC